This TCR beta chain was observed in a study of regulatory T cells in long-lasting Graves disease. This clonotype was counted at least ten times. Sequencing libraries for TCR beta were prepared with iRepertoire HTBI primers and Arm-PCR of CDR3 regions. TCRdb redid the calling of the multiplex PCR reads with MiXCR, one entry per CDR3 protein. The sample holds about 330,000 distinct CDR3 sequences; roughly 17% are singletons and the top ten take 20%. The time point denotes: newly diagnosed GD, antithyroid drugs for less than 3 months. PBMCs provided the RNA from which the TCR library was made. The V end lost 6 bases, the J end lost 0 bases, and 9 bases lay between the germline ends. The CDR3 covers 13 residues. The same sample was also used in a study of T cells in Graves' hyperthyroidism and ophthalmopathy.

This chain links TRBV12-3 or TRBV12-4 with TRBJ2-7; no firm D call. The sequence came from a woman aged 18-29 years with Graves disease. The specimen comprised peripheral blood mononuclear cells (PBMCs), sampled at new diagnosis, from a patient treated with antithyroid drugs. CDR3: CASSQSGSYEQYF. The CDR3 nucleotides are TGTGCCAGCAGCCAGAGTGGCTCCTACGAGCAGTACTTC.